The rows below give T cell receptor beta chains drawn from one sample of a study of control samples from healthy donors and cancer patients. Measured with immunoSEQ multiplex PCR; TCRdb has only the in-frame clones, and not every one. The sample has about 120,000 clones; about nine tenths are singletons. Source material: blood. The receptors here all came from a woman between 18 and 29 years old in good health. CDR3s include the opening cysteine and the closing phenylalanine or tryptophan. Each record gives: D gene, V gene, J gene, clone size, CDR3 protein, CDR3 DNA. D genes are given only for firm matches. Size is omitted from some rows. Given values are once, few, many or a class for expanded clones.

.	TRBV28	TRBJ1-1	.	CASSLSGPKGRYAFF	TGTGCCAGCAGTTTATCTGGGCCAAAGGGTCGGTATGCTTTCTTT
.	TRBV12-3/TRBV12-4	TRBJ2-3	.	CASSLGSDTQYF	TGTGCCAGCAGTTTAGGTTCAGATACGCAGTATTTT
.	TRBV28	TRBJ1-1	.	CASSLHRATNTEAFF	TGTGCCAGCAGTTTACACCGAGCGACGAACACTGAAGCTTTCTTT
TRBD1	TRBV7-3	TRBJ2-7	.	CASSSDRADYEQYF	TGTGCCAGCAGCTCGGACAGGGCGGATTACGAGCAGTACTTC
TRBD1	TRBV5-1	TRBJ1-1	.	CASSWRTGDSEAFF	TGCGCCAGCAGCTGGAGGACAGGGGATTCTGAAGCTTTCTTT
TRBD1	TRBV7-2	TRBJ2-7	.	CASSYGTAIEQYF	TGTGCCAGCAGCTATGGGACAGCGATCGAGCAGTACTTC
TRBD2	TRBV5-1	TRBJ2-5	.	CASSPGLAGAQETQYF	TGCGCCAGCAGCCCCGGACTAGCGGGGGCTCAAGAGACCCAGTACTTC
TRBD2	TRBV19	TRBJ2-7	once	CASSGGLAGDIYEQYF	TGTGCCAGTAGTGGTGGACTAGCGGGGGACATCTACGAGCAGTACTTC
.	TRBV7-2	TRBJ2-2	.	CASSLSSRGVFGELFF	TGTGCCAGCAGCTTATCGTCCAGGGGAGTTTTCGGGGAGCTGTTTTTT
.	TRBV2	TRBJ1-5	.	CASTPGEGRPQHF	TGTGCCAGCACCCCCGGGGAGGGACGACCCCAGCATTTT
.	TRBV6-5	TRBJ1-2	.	CASRVDSNYGYTF	TGTGCCAGCAGAGTGGACAGTAACTATGGCTACACCTTC
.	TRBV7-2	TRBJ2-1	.	CASSLFRNEQFF	TGTGCCAGCAGCTTATTCCGAAATGAGCAGTTCTTC
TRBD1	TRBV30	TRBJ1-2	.	CAWSVETGDYGYTF	TGTGCCTGGAGTGTGGAGACAGGGGACTATGGCTACACCTTC
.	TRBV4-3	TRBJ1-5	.	CASSQVWQGSNQPQHF	TGCGCCAGCAGCCAAGTTTGGCAGGGGTCCAATCAGCCCCAGCATTTT
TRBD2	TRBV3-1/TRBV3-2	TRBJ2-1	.	CASSQVGQRGYNEQFF	TGTGCCAGCAGCCAAGTGGGCCAGCGGGGTTACAATGAGCAGTTCTTC
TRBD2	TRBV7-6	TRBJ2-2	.	CASSFWLAGGTNTGELFF	TGTGCCAGCAGCTTCTGGCTAGCGGGAGGAACGAACACCGGGGAGCTGTTTTTT
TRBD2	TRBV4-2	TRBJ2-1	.	CASSHAAGVFF	TGTGCCAGCAGTCACGCCGCGGGAGTGTTCTTC
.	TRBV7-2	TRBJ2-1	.	CASSLRSGGHNEQFF	TGTGCCAGCAGCTTAAGATCGGGGGGCCACAATGAGCAGTTCTTC
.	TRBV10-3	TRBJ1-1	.	CAISESRGGTEAFF	TGTGCCATCAGTGAGTCGAGGGGGGGCACTGAAGCTTTCTTT
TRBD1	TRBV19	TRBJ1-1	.	CASSGRGLGTEAFF	TGTGCCAGTAGTGGAAGGGGGCTCGGAACTGAAGCTTTCTTT
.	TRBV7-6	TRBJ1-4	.	CASSPGAQVGKLFF	TGTGCCAGCAGCCCCGGGGCGCAGGTCGGAAAACTGTTTTTT
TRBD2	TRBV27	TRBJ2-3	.	CASSYRLAGSTDTQYF	TGTGCCAGCAGTTACCGACTAGCGGGGAGCACAGATACGCAGTATTTT
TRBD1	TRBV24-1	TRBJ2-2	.	CATSDPGTANTGELFF	TGTGCCACCAGTGATCCCGGGACAGCGAACACCGGGGAGCTGTTTTTT
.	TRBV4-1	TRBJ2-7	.	CASSQEGSPFSEQYF	TGCGCCAGCAGCCAAGAAGGGTCCCCCTTTAGCGAGCAGTACTTC
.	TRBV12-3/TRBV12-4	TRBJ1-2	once	CASSLGYYGYTF	TGTGCCAGCAGTTTAGGGTACTATGGCTACACCTTC
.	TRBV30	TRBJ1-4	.	CAWSGMGEKLFF	TGTGCCTGGAGCGGGATGGGTGAAAAACTGTTTTTT
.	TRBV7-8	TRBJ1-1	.	CASSNRNTEAFF	TGTGCCAGCAGTAACAGGAACACTGAAGCTTTCTTT
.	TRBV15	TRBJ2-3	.	CATSRLITRWAGDTQYF	TGTGCCACCAGCAGACTAATCACGCGATGGGCTGGGGATACGCAGTATTTT
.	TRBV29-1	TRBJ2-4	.	CSVEGVDTTAKNIQYF	TGCAGCGTTGAAGGGGTCGACACTACAGCCAAAAACATTCAGTACTTC
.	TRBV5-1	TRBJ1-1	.	CASSLAQGSVEAFF	TGCGCCAGCAGCTTGGCGCAGGGTAGCGTAGAAGCTTTCTTT
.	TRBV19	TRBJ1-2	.	CASSIFFSSSRHGYTF	TGTGCCAGTAGTATATTTTTCAGTTCCAGTCGCCATGGCTACACCTTC
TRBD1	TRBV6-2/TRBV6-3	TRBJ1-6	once	CASSMTGGTDNSPLHF	TGTGCCAGCAGCATGACAGGGGGCACCGATAATTCACCCCTCCACTTT
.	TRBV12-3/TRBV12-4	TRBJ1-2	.	CASSLSGGYTF	TGTGCCAGCAGTTTGAGTGGGGGCTACACCTTC
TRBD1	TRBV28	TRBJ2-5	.	CASSLEGQRRETQYF	TGTGCCAGCAGTTTAGAGGGACAGCGGCGGGAGACCCAGTACTTC
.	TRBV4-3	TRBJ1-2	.	CASSQVGGGGYGYTF	TGCGCCAGCAGCCAAGTGGGGGGAGGAGGGTATGGCTACACCTTC
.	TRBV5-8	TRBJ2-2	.	CASSLGDIPGELFF	TGTGCCAGCAGCTTGGGAGATATCCCCGGGGAGCTGTTTTTT
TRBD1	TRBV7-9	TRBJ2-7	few	CASSFPKERTGAFWEQYF	TGTGCCAGCAGCTTCCCGAAAGAGCGGACAGGGGCTTTTTGGGAGCAGTACTTC
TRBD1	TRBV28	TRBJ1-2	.	CASSSDRAYGYTF	TGTGCCAGCAGTTCCGACAGGGCCTATGGCTACACCTTC
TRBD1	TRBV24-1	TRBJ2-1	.	CATSDRQGLEFF	TGTGCCACCAGTGACCGACAGGGTTTAGAATTCTTC
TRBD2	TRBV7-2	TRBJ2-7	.	CASSLGLAYYEQYF	TGTGCCAGCAGCTTAGGACTAGCCTACTACGAGCAGTACTTC
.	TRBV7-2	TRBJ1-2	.	CASSLNREGYTF	TGTGCCAGCAGCTTGAACAGGGAAGGCTACACCTTC
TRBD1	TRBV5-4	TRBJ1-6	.	CASSQGQLLNSPLHF	TGTGCCAGCAGCCAGGGACAGTTGCTAAATTCACCCCTCCACTTT
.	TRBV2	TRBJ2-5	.	CASRADWGETQYF	TGTGCCAGCAGGGCAGATTGGGGAGAGACCCAGTACTTC
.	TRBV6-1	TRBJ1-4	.	CASSEGWKNEKLFF	TGTGCCAGCAGTGAAGGTTGGAAGAATGAAAAACTGTTTTTT
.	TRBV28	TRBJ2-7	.	CASLPNPGPSSYEQYF	TGTGCCAGCCTACCAAACCCGGGTCCCAGCTCCTACGAGCAGTACTTC
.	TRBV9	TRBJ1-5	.	CASSVEGIGEPQHF	TGTGCCAGCAGCGTAGAAGGCATCGGGGAGCCCCAGCATTTT
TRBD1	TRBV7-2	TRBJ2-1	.	CASSTATGTGNNEQFF	TGTGCCAGCAGCACCGCGACCGGGACAGGGAACAATGAGCAGTTCTTC